This entry lists 7 T cell receptor beta chains sequenced from one sample in a study of shared clonotypes between healthy human individuals. Data came from immunoSEQ multiplex PCR; TCRdb stores just in-frame clones and leaves some out. The sample lists approximately 440,000 clones, about 74% occurring once. The sequenced sample was PBMCs. All receptors derive from a woman aged 40 to 50 in good health. Some clones in this sample may be carry-over from other donors' samples.

The chain links TRBV5-1 to TRBJ2-5; TRBD2 might be the D (6 bases). TRBJ2-7 matches the DNA end more closely, so the J call is doubtful. CDR3 length equals 14 residues. The V gene's germline CDR1 is SGHRS and CDR2 YFSETQ. The CDR3 sequence: CASSFGGRSYEQYF. In nucleotides, the CDR3 is TGCGCCAGCAGCTTTGGAGGGCGTTCCTACGAGCAGTACTTC.

This clone turned up a few times. V and J are TRBV11-2 and TRBJ2-5; D is ambiguous. CDR1 is SGHAT and CDR2 is FQNNGV in the germline V gene. The V gene lost 0 bases and the J gene lost 2 bases, with 7 bases spanning the gap. This CDR3 has 14 amino acids. For the CDR3, the DNA is TGTGCCAGCAGCTTAGATCGTATTCAAGAGACCCAGTACTTC. It encodes CASSLDRIQETQYF.

This clone was counted between two and nine times. The chain has TRBV28 and TRBJ2-2; TRBD1 agrees at 8 bases. CDR1 is MDHEN, CDR2 SYDVKM, per germline. Germline trimming cut 6 bases from V and 0 bases from J; bases unmatched to any gene: 9. CDR3 length equals 17 residues. CDR3 region: CASRGPQGQANTGELFF. The DNA of the CDR3 is TGTGCCAGCAGAGGGCCTCAGGGACAGGCGAACACCGGGGAGCTGTTTTTT.

V is TRBV10-3 and J is TRBJ2-3; no reliable D call. Per germline, CDR1 ENHRY and CDR2 SYGVKD. V gave up 5 bases and J gave up 5 bases, with 8 bases separating them. This CDR3 has 12 amino acids. This CDR3 reads CAISINGDTQYF. The DNA for the CDR3 is TGTGCCATCAGTATTAATGGAGATACGCAGTATTTT.

This clone was counted at least ten times. The V and J genes are TRBV7-3 and TRBJ1-2; possibly TRBD1 for D (5 bases). Looked up from germline, CDR1 is SGHTA and CDR2 is FQGTGA. The CDR3 is 13 residues long. V was cut by 2 bases and J by 7 bases, with 11 bases left in between. CDR3 bases: TGTGCCAGCAGCTTATTAGGGACGGCTGGCTACACCTTC. Its protein product is CASSLLGTAGYTF. The variable domain in full, completed from reference TRBV7-3 and TRBJ1-2, reads GAGVSQTPSNKVTEKGKYVELRCDPISGHTALYWYRQSLGQGPEFLIYFQGTGAADDSGLPNDRFFAVRPEGSVSTLKIQRTERGDSAVYLCASSLLGTAGYTFGSGTRLTVV.

This chain joins TRBV29-1 and TRBJ1-1, with D hard to call. The V end was cut by 6 bases, the J end by 1 base, with 15 bases between. Germline CDR1 reads SQVTM; CDR2 reads ANQGSEA. This CDR3 is built from 14 residues. CDR3 nucleotides: TGCAGCGTCGCCTTGAGGGCGACGAACACTGAAGCTTTCTTT. Translation gives CSVALRATNTEAFF.

The J gene is TRBJ1-1, the V gene TRBV2; TRBD1 agrees at 9 bases. The CDR3 totals 13 residues. The V segment lost 5 bases and the J segment 4 bases; nucleotides outside the gene matches: 2. Germline lookup yields CDR1 SNHLY and CDR2 FYNNEI. The chain's CDR3 is CASSRQGGTEAFF. In nucleotides, the CDR3 is TGTGCCAGCAGTCGACAGGGGGGCACTGAAGCTTTCTTT.